This T cell receptor (beta chain) stems from a study of long-term antiretroviral therapy in people with HIV. Study summary: Some samples came about a decade before the 2015 immediate-ART recommendation, and these were the earliest.

Study-wide results and limits: It was not possible to obtain data on ART adherence, viral resistance or therapy changes. Dominant in the repertoire at all time points were clones expanded before ART.

Survey-level resolution applied to immunoSEQ assay v3.0. For every sample, sequencing targeted about 35,000-50,000 T-cell genomes. TCRdb's copy holds only in-frame clones and misses some; the assay was immunoSEQ multiplex PCR. In the table there are some 22,000 clones, 79% of which are singletons. This clone came up a few times. Its specificity is unknown. Germline CDR1 is KGHSH and CDR2 is LQKENI. The CDR3 extends over 15 amino acids. Trimming removed 2 bases at V and 7 bases at J, with 17 bases between. The TCR originated in a woman in her thirties or forties with HIV. The source material was unsorted PBMCs, sampled 4.1 years after starting antiretroviral therapy. This rearrangement joins TRBV18 to TRBJ1-2; D is possibly TRBD1 (5 bases). CDR3 nucleotide sequence: TGTGCCAGCTCACCATCGTCGGGGACCACTGGTGGCTACACCTTC. Protein sequence: CASSPSSGTTGGYTF.